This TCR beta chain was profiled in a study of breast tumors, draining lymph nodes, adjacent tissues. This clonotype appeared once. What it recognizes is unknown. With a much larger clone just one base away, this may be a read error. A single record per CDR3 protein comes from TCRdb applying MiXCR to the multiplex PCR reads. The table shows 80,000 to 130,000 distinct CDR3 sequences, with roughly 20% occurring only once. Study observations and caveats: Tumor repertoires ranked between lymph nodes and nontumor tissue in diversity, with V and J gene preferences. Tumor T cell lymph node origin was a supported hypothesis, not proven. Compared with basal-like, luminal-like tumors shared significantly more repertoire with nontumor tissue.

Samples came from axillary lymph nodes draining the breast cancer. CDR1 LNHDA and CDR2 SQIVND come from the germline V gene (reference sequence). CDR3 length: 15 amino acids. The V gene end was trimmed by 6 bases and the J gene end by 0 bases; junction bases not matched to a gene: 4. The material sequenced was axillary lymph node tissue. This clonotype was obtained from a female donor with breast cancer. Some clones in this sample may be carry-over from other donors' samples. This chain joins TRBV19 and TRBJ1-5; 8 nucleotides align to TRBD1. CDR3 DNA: TGTGCCAGTAGCCCGACAGGGGTTAGCAATCAGCCCCAGCATTTT. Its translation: CASSPTGVSNQPQHF.